The present TCR beta chain was sequenced within a study of Ad26.COV2.S vaccination and SARS-CoV-2 variants. Study background: The COV1001 Ad26.COV2.S trial arm included the donor. Intramuscular Ad26.COV2.S doses were given once or twice, 56 days apart. Study observations and caveats: Placebo recipients had lower spike-specific TCR breadth than vaccine recipients.

There are 12 residues in the CDR3. Germline values: CDR1 LNHDA, CDR2 SQIVND (reference sequence). With 6 bases removed from V and 5 bases from J, the gap between germline ends came to 10 bases. Clones were sequenced by immunoSEQ multiplex PCR, and TCRdb holds only the in-frame ones, with some missing. Of approximately 240,000 clones in the sample, approximately 90% were seen once. Treatment specified: some 19 received Ad26.COV2.S at low or high dose, single or two shots; 5 received placebo; per-sample allocation not given. The study sampled participants on day 63 after the first vaccine or placebo injection. The vaccine delivered Wuhan-strain SARS-CoV-2 spike through an Ad26 vector. As regards this clone: Antigen unknown.

V is TRBV19 and J is TRBJ1-2; D is ambiguous. This TCR was sampled from a person aged 18 to 65 who received the Ad26.COV2.S COVID-19 vaccine or a placebo. The sample in question was peripheral blood, obtained in a trial of Ad26.COV2.S vaccine versus placebo. CDR3 region: CASRDKIYGYTF. CDR3 DNA sequence: TGTGCCAGTAGAGACAAGATTTATGGCTACACCTTC.